The sequence of this T cell receptor (beta chain) was determined in a study of patients and donors after allogeneic stem cell transplantation. TCRdb processed the RT-PCR reads anew with MiXCR; each CDR3 protein has one entry. The data hold a few hundred thousand distinct CDR3 sequences, with 13% to 15% observed a single time. Germline CDR1 reads LNHDA; CDR2 reads SQIVND (reference sequence). Deletions cut 7 bases from V and 1 base from J, with 10 bases between. The CDR3 runs 13 residues. This clonotype was found a few times. The source is a human donor who was either an allogeneic HSCT recipient or a stem cell or donor lymphocyte infusion donor (not recorded which). It is not recorded whose cells these are; they may come from a transplant donor. Source material: blood, either unsorted or a sorted T cell fraction (not recorded which). The chain combines TRBV19 with TRBJ1-1; D gene ambiguous. DNA for the CDR3: TGTGCCAGTACAACACTCAGGAACACTGAAGCTTTCTTT. Protein: CASTTLRNTEAFF.